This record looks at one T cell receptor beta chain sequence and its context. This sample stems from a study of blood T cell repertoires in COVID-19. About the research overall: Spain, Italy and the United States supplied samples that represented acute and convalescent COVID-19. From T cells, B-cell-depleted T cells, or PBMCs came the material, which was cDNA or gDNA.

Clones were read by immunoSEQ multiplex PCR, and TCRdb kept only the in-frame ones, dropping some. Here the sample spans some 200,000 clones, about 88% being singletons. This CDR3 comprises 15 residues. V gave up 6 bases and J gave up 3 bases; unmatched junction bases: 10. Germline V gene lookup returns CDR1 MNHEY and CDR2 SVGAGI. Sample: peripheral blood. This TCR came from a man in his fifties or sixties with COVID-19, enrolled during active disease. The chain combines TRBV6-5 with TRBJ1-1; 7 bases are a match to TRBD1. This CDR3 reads CASRAPGTAYTEAFF. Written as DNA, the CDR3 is TGTGCCAGCAGAGCACCCGGGACAGCATACACTGAAGCTTTCTTT.